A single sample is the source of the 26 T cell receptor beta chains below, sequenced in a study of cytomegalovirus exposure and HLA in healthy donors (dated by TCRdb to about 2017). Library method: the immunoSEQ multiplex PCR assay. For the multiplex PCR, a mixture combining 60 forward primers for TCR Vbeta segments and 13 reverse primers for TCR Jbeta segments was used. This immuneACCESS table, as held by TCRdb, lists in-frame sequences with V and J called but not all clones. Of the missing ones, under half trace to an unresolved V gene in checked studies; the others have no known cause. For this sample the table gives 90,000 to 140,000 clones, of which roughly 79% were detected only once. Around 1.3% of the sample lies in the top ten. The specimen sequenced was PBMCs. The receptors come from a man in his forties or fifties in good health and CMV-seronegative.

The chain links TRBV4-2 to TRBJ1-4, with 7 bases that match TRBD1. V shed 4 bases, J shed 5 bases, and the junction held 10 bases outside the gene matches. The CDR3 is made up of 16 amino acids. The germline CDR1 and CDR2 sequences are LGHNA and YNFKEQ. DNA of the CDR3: TGTGCCAGCAGCCCGGATACAGGGGTGGGAAATGAAAAACTGTTTTTT. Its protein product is CASSPDTGVGNEKLFF.

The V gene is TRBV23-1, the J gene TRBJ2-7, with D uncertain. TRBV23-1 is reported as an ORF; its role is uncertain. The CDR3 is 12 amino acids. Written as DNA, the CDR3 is TGCGACTTAGGCGCGGCCCTCCACGAGCAGTACTTC. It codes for CDLGAALHEQYF.

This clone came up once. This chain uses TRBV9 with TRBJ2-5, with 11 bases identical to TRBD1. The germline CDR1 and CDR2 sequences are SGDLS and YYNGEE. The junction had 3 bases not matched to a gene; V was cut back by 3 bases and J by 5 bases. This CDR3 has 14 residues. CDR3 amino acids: CASSAGTGGETQYF. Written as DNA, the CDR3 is TGTGCCAGCAGCGCCGGGACAGGGGGTGAGACCCAGTACTTC.

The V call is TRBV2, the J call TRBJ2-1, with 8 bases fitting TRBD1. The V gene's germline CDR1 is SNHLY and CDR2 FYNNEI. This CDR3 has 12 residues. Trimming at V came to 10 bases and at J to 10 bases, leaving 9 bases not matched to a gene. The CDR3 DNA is TGTGCCACCCTGGACAGGGTTGCGGAGCAGTTCTTC. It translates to CATLDRVAEQFF. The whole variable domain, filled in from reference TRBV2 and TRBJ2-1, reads EPEVTQTPSHQVTQMGQEVILRCVPISNHLYFYWYRQILGQKVEFLVSFYNNEISEKSEIFDDQFSVERPDGSNFTLKIRSTKLEDSAMYFCATLDRVAEQFFGPGTRLTVL.

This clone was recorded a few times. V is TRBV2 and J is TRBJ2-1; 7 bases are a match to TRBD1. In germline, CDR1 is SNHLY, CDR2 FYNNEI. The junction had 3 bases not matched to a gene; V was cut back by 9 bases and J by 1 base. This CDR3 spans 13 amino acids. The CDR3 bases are TGTGCCAGGACGACAGGGTCCTACAATGAGCAGTTCTTC. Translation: CARTTGSYNEQFF.

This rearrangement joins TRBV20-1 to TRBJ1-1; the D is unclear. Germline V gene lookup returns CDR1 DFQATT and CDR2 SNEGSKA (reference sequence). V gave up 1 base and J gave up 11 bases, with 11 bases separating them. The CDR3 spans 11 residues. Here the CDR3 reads CSARVWAGAFF. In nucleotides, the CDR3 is TGCAGTGCTAGAGTGTGGGCGGGGGCTTTCTTT.

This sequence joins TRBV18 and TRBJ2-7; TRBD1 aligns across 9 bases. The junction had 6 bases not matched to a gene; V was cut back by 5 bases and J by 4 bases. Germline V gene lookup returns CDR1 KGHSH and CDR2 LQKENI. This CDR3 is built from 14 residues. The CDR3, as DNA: TGTGCCAGCTCAGTGTCGGGACAGGGATACGAGCAGTACTTC. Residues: CASSVSGQGYEQYF.

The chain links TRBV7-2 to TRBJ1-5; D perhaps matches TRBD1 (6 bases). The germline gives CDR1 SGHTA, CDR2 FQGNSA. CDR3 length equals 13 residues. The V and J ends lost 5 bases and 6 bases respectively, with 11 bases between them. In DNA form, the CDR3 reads TGTGCCAGCAGCCCCAGGGGTTCTCAGCCCCAGCATTTT. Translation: CASSPRGSQPQHF.

CDR3 in DNA: TGTGCCAGCAGCTATAGCGGGGGTGACACCTACGAGCAGTACTTC. Translated, it gives CASSYSGGDTYEQYF. The chain combines TRBV7-8 with TRBJ2-7; 9 positions agree with TRBD2. V lost 4 bases to trimming and J lost 2 bases; unmatched junction nucleotides: 6. CDR3 length equals 15 residues. CDR1 and CDR2 from the germline V gene are SGHVS and FQNEAQ.

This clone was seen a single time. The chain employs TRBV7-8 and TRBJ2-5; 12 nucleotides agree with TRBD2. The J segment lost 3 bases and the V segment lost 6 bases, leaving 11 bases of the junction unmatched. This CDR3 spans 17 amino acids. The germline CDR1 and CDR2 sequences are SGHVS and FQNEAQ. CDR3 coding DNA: TGTGCCAGCAGAAAACTAGCGGGAGGCGTGAGGGAAGAGACCCAGTACTTC. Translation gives CASRKLAGGVREETQYF.

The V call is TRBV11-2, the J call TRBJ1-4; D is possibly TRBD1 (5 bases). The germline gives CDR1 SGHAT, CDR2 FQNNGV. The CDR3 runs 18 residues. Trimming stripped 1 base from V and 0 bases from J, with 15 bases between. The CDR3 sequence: CASSLGDPWGATNEKLFF. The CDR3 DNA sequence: TGTGCCAGCAGCTTAGGAGACCCGTGGGGCGCAACTAATGAAAAACTGTTTTTT.

CDR3 in DNA: TGTGCCAGCAGCCTCCTGGGGGCCCAATTCTCTGGGGCCAACGTCCTGACTTTC. Translated: CASSLLGAQFSGANVLTF. This chain uses TRBV7-9 with TRBJ2-6; maybe TRBD1 (6 bases). Trimming shortened V by 5 bases and J by 0 bases, and 17 bases separated the two germline ends. The CDR3 runs 18 residues. CDR1 SEHNR and CDR2 FQNEAQ come from the germline V gene (reference sequence).

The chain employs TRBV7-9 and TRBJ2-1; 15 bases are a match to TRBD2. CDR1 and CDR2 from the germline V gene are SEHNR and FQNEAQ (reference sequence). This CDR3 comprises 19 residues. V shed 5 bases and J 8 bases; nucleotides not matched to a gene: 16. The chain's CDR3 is CASSLKGLAGGPRTDEQFF. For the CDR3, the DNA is TGTGCCAGCAGCCTGAAGGGACTAGCGGGAGGCCCACGAACGGATGAGCAGTTCTTC. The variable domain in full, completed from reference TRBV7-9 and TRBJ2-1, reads DTGVSQNPRHKITKRGQNVTFRCDPISEHNRLYWYRQTLGQGPEFLTYFQNEAQLEKSRLLSDRFSAERPKGSFSTLEIQRTEQGDSAMYLCASSLKGLAGGPRTDEQFFGPGTRLTVL.

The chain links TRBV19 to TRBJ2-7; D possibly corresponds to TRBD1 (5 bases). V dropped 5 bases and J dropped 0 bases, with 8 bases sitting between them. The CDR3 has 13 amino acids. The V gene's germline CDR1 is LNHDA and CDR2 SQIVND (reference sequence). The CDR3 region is CASSPDSSYEQYF. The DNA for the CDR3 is TGTGCCAGTAGTCCCGACAGCTCCTACGAGCAGTACTTC.

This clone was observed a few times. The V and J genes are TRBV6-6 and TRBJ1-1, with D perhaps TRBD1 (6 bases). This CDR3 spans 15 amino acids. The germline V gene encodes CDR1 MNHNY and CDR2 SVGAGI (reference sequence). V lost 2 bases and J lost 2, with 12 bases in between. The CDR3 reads CASSYGAGANTEAFF. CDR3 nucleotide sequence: TGTGCCAGCAGTTACGGCGCAGGGGCAAACACTGAAGCTTTCTTT.

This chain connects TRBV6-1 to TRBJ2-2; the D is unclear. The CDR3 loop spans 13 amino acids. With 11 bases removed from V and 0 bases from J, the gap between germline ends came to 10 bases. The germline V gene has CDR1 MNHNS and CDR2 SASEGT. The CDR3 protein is CAAIQTNTGELFF. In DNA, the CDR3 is TGTGCCGCCATTCAGACGAACACCGGGGAGCTGTTTTTT.

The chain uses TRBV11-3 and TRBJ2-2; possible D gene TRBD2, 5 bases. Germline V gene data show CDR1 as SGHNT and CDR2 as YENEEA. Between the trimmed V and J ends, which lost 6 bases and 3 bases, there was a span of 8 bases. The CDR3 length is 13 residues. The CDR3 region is CASRDYHTGELFF. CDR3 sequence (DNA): TGTGCCAGCAGAGACTACCACACCGGGGAGCTGTTTTTT.

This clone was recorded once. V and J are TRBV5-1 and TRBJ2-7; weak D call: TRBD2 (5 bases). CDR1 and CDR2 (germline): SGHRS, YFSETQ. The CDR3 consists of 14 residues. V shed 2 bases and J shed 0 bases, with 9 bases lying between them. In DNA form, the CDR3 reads TGCGCCAGCAGCTTTGAAGGGAGCTCCTACGAGCAGTACTTC. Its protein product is CASSFEGSSYEQYF.

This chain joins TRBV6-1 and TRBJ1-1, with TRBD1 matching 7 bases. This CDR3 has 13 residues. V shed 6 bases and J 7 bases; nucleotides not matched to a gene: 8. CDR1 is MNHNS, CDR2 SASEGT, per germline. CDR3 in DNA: TGTGCCAGCAGCCTGACAGGGTTAGTTGAAGCTTTCTTT. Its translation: CASSLTGLVEAFF.

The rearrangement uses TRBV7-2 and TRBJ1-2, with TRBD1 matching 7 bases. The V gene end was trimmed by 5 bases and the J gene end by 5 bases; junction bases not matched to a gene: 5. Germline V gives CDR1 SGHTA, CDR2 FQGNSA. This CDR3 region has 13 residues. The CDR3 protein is CASSIDRDYGYTF. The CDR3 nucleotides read TGTGCCAGCAGCATCGACAGGGATTATGGCTACACCTTC.

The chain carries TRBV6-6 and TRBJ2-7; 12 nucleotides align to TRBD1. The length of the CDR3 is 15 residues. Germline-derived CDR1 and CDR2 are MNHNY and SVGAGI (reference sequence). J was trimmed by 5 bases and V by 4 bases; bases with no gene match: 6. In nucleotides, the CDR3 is TGTGCCAGCAGTTCGACCGGGACAGGGGGCCACGAGCAGTACTTC. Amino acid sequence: CASSSTGTGGHEQYF.

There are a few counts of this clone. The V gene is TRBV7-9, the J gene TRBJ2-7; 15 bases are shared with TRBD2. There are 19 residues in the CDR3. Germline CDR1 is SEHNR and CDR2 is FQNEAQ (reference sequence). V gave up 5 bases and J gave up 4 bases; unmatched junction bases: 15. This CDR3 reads CASSPPPRTSGRAGYEQYF. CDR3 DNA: TGTGCCAGCAGCCCCCCACCCAGGACTAGCGGGAGGGCCGGGTACGAGCAGTACTTC.

CDR3: CARSLAKDRGRETQYF. The CDR3 DNA sequence: TGTGCCAGAAGCTTGGCGAAAGACAGGGGGCGAGAGACCCAGTACTTC. This chain joins TRBV5-3 and TRBJ2-5; 10 bases map to TRBD1. Being an ORF, TRBV5-3 has a function that is uncertain. The CDR3 length is 16 residues. J was trimmed by 4 bases and V by 0 bases; bases with no gene match: 6.

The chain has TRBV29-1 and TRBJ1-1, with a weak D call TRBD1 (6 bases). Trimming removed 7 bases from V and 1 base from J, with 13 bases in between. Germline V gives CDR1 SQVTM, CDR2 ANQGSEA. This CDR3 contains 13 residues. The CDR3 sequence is CSACEGGNTEAFF. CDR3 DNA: TGCAGCGCCTGTGAAGGGGGGAACACTGAAGCTTTCTTT. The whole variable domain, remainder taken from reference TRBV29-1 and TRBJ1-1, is SAVISQKPSRDICQRGTSLTIQCQVDSQVTMMFWYRQQPGQSLTLIATANQGSEATYESGFVIDKFPISRPNLTFSTLTVSNMSPEDSSIYLCSACEGGNTEAFFGQGTRLTVV.

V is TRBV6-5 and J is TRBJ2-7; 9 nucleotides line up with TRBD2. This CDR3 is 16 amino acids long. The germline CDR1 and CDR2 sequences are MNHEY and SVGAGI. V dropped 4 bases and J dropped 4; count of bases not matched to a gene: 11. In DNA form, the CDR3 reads TGTGCCAGCAGTTTGTTTTTAGCGGGAGAAATATACGAGCAGTACTTC. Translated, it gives CASSLFLAGEIYEQYF.

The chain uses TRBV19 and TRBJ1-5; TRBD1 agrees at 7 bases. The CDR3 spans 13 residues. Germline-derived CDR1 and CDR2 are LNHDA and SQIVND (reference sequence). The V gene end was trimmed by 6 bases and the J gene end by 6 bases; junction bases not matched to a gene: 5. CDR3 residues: CASRTGVSQPQHF. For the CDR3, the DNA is TGTGCCAGTAGAACAGGGGTAAGTCAGCCCCAGCATTTT.